A selection of T cell receptor beta chains follows, all from one sample in a study of blood T cell repertoires in COVID-19. The method was immunoSEQ multiplex PCR; TCRdb's version includes in-frame clones alone and lacks a portion of them. This sample yields 110,000 to 150,000 clones, of which approximately 80% are seen a single time; roughly 4.7% belongs to the top ten. The sample comprised peripheral blood. Receptors were obtained from a woman in her forties or fifties with acute or convalescent COVID-19. The CDR3 runs from the conserved cysteine through the conserved F or W. D genes are given only for firm matches. Size is stated for part of the rows, as once, few or many counts, or as a class when the clone is expanded.

size: -
J: TRBJ1-1
D: TRBD1
V: TRBV5-1
DNA: TGCGCCAGCAGCTACGGGACAGTGAACACTGAAGCTTTCTTT
CDR3: CASSYGTVNTEAFF

size: few
J: TRBJ2-1
D: -
V: TRBV7-6
DNA: TGTGCCAGCAGCTTAGAATCCAGCGCCGGATACAATGAGCAGTTCTTC
CDR3: CASSLESSAGYNEQFF

size: -
J: TRBJ1-1
D: TRBD1
V: TRBV9
DNA: TGTGCCAGCAGCTCCGGACAGGTGAACACTGAAGCTTTCTTT
CDR3: CASSSGQVNTEAFF

size: few
J: TRBJ1-1
D: -
V: TRBV4-1
DNA: TGCGCCAGCAGCCAAGCGGCTGCAGGGGAAGCTTTCTTT
CDR3: CASSQAAAGEAFF

size: -
J: TRBJ2-3
D: TRBD2
V: TRBV7-9
DNA: TGTGCCAGCAGGGCGGGCTGGCGGGGGGACCGCACAGATACGCAGTATTTT
CDR3: CASRAGWRGDRTDTQYF

size: -
J: TRBJ2-1
D: TRBD2
V: TRBV7-2
DNA: TGTGCCAGCAGCCCTCTAGCGGGGGTAAATGAGCAGTTCTTC
CDR3: CASSPLAGVNEQFF

size: -
J: TRBJ2-1
D: TRBD2
V: TRBV24-1
DNA: TGTGCCACCAGTGATGGGGGGGACGGACCTTACAATGAGCAGTTCTTC
CDR3: CATSDGGDGPYNEQFF

size: -
J: TRBJ1-4
D: TRBD1
V: TRBV5-1
DNA: TGCGCCAGCAGAGTGGGACAGGGCAATGAAAAACTGTTTTTT
CDR3: CASRVGQGNEKLFF

size: -
J: TRBJ1-1
D: -
V: TRBV27
DNA: TGTGCCAGCAGTTTTCCAGGGAAGGAGGGCACTGAAGCTTTCTTT
CDR3: CASSFPGKEGTEAFF

size: -
J: TRBJ2-1
D: -
V: TRBV3-1/TRBV3-2
DNA: TGTGCCAGCAGCCAAGGAGGAATTTCCTACAATGAGCAGTTCTTC
CDR3: CASSQGGISYNEQFF

size: once
J: TRBJ2-7
D: -
V: TRBV29-1
DNA: TGCAGCGTTGGTCCGACCCAGCGGGAGCAGTACTTC
CDR3: CSVGPTQREQYF

size: -
J: TRBJ2-6
D: -
V: TRBV9
DNA: TGTGCCAGCAGCGCCTCCTCGGGCGGACAGTTTTTCTCTGGGGCCAACGTCCTGACTTTC
CDR3: CASSASSGGQFFSGANVLTF

size: -
J: TRBJ2-3
D: TRBD2
V: TRBV9
DNA: TGTGCCAGCAGCGTAGATCTTAGCGGGGGGACAGATACGCAGTATTTT
CDR3: CASSVDLSGGTDTQYF

size: -
J: TRBJ1-1
D: -
V: TRBV2
DNA: TGTGCCAGCAGTGAACGCCAGAAAATGAACACTGAAGCTTTCTTT
CDR3: CASSERQKMNTEAFF

size: many
J: TRBJ1-4
D: TRBD1
V: TRBV27
DNA: TGTGCCAGCAGCCCCCGGCCAGGGACAGGGGTCGGGGGACTGTTTTTT
CDR3: CASSPRPGTGVGGLFF

size: -
J: TRBJ2-7
D: -
V: TRBV6-6
DNA: TGTGCCAGCAGTTCCAACGACAGGAGAACCTACGAGCAGTACTTC
CDR3: CASSSNDRRTYEQYF

size: -
J: TRBJ1-5
D: -
V: TRBV6-1
DNA: TGTGCCAGCAGTGAACAGGGTACGCGGTATAGCAATCAGCCCCAGCATTTT
CDR3: CASSEQGTRYSNQPQHF

size: -
J: TRBJ2-5
D: -
V: TRBV19
DNA: TGTGCCAGTAGTATCTTCAGCCAAGAGACCCAGTACTTC
CDR3: CASSIFSQETQYF

size: -
J: TRBJ1-2
D: -
V: TRBV14
DNA: TGTGCCAGCAGTGATCAGGGCTACTATGGCTACACCTTC
CDR3: CASSDQGYYGYTF

size: -
J: TRBJ1-3
D: -
V: TRBV20-1
DNA: TGCAGTGCTAGTTGGGCGGGGAGAAACACCATATATTTT
CDR3: CSASWAGRNTIYF

size: -
J: TRBJ2-2
D: -
V: TRBV21-1
DNA: TGTGCCAGCAGCAAAGAAATCCAGGTTGGAGGGGAGCTGTTTTTT
CDR3: CASSKEIQVGGELFF

size: -
J: TRBJ2-3
D: TRBD2
V: TRBV4-3
DNA: TGCGCCAGCAGCCGATCAGTTAGCGGGGGGGCCGGCACAGATACGCAGTATTTT
CDR3: CASSRSVSGGAGTDTQYF

size: -
J: TRBJ2-1
D: -
V: TRBV27
DNA: TGTGCCAGCAGTACCACGACAGGTCCAGGGGGGCGTGAGCAGTTCTTC
CDR3: CASSTTTGPGGREQFF

size: -
J: TRBJ2-3
D: TRBD2
V: TRBV15
DNA: TGTGCCACCAGCAGTAGAGCGGGGGGCCCAGATACGCAGTATTTT
CDR3: CATSSRAGGPDTQYF

size: once
J: TRBJ2-3
D: TRBD2
V: TRBV7-2
DNA: TGTGCCAGCAGCTTTGGGACTACATCGTCGGATACGCAGTATTTT
CDR3: CASSFGTTSSDTQYF

size: -
J: TRBJ1-6
D: -
V: TRBV12-5
DNA: TGTGCTAGTGCTTTACGGGGGGGTGACAATTCACCCCTCCACTTT
CDR3: CASALRGGDNSPLHF

size: -
J: TRBJ2-1
D: -
V: TRBV24-1
DNA: TGTGCCACCAGTGATCCTAATGAGAATGAGCAGTTCTTC
CDR3: CATSDPNENEQFF

size: -
J: TRBJ1-2
D: -
V: TRBV5-1
DNA: TGCGCCAGCAGACCAACACCTAACTATGGCTACACCTTC
CDR3: CASRPTPNYGYTF

size: -
J: TRBJ1-5
D: -
V: TRBV6-2/TRBV6-3
DNA: TGTGCCAGCAGTTATTGGAGTGATCAGCCCCAGCATTTT
CDR3: CASSYWSDQPQHF

size: -
J: TRBJ1-1
D: TRBD1
V: TRBV10-3
DNA: TGTGCCATCCGAGACAGGGGGGAGGGGATGGGCACTGAAGCTTTCTTT
CDR3: CAIRDRGEGMGTEAFF

size: -
J: TRBJ2-5
D: -
V: TRBV5-1
DNA: TGCGCCAGCAGCTCCCTGTGGGGGGGGCGGGAGGAGACCCAGTACTTC
CDR3: CASSSLWGGREETQYF

size: -
J: TRBJ1-1
D: -
V: TRBV5-5
DNA: TGTGCCAGCAGCTTTAGCGTTATGAACACTGAAGCTTTCTTT
CDR3: CASSFSVMNTEAFF

size: -
J: TRBJ2-7
D: -
V: TRBV6-1
DNA: TGTGCCAGCAGTGAAGCGCTACCTTACGAGCAGTACTTC
CDR3: CASSEALPYEQYF

size: -
J: TRBJ1-2
D: -
V: TRBV7-2
DNA: TGTGCCAGCAGCTTAGATGTGGGGGCAGCTTGGGGCTACACCTTC
CDR3: CASSLDVGAAWGYTF

size: -
J: TRBJ2-3
D: -
V: TRBV15
DNA: TGTGCCACCAGCAGCCTCGGTACGGACAGCGACACAGATACGCAGTATTTT
CDR3: CATSSLGTDSDTDTQYF

size: once
J: TRBJ1-5
D: -
V: TRBV19
DNA: TGTGCCAGTAGGGTCAGGTCACCTAATCAGCCCCAGCATTTT
CDR3: CASRVRSPNQPQHF

size: -
J: TRBJ1-2
D: TRBD1
V: TRBV5-4
DNA: TGTGCCAGCAGCGACTGGACAGGGCGGATCAGTGGCTACACCTTC
CDR3: CASSDWTGRISGYTF

size: -
J: TRBJ2-5
D: TRBD1
V: TRBV6-5
DNA: TGTGCCAGCACCCGAAGAGGGGGCGGTGAGACCCAGTACTTC
CDR3: CASTRRGGGETQYF

size: many
J: TRBJ1-5
D: TRBD1
V: TRBV6-5
DNA: TGTGCCAGCACTCCTACAGGGGGAAGCAATCAGCCCCAGCATTTT
CDR3: CASTPTGGSNQPQHF

size: -
J: TRBJ2-1
D: TRBD2
V: TRBV7-6
DNA: TGTGCCAGCAGCTTAGAGGGAACGGGGGGGCCCAGTGAGCAGTTCTTC
CDR3: CASSLEGTGGPSEQFF

size: -
J: TRBJ1-4
D: -
V: TRBV6-5
DNA: TGTGCCAGCAGTTGGGCAGGGGTAGATGAAAAACTGTTTTTT
CDR3: CASSWAGVDEKLFF

size: -
J: TRBJ2-3
D: TRBD2
V: TRBV9
DNA: TGTGCCAGCAGCGTAGAAGAGACTAGCGCGGGAGATACGCAGTATTTT
CDR3: CASSVEETSAGDTQYF

size: -
J: TRBJ2-3
D: -
V: TRBV4-3
DNA: TGCGCCAGCAGCCAGAGAGCAGGAAGCACAGATACGCAGTATTTT
CDR3: CASSQRAGSTDTQYF

size: -
J: TRBJ1-5
D: TRBD1
V: TRBV9
DNA: TGTGCCAGCAGCGTGGGACAGGGGAGCAATCAGCCCCAGCATTTT
CDR3: CASSVGQGSNQPQHF

size: once
J: TRBJ2-3
D: -
V: TRBV19
DNA: TGTGCCAGTATAAGAGGGGATACGCAGTATTTT
CDR3: CASIRGDTQYF

size: few
J: TRBJ1-5
D: TRBD1
V: TRBV5-5
DNA: TGTGCCAGCAGCGTCCTACCCCGGGACAGGGACATTTCGTATCAGCCCCAGCATTTT
CDR3: CASSVLPRDRDISYQPQHF

size: -
J: TRBJ1-1
D: -
V: TRBV12-3/TRBV12-4
DNA: TGTGCCAGCAGTTTACAGGGGTTAGGCGCTTTCTTT
CDR3: CASSLQGLGAFF

size: -
J: TRBJ1-2
D: -
V: TRBV5-4
DNA: TGTGCCAGCAGCTTCGCCGGACAGTTCGTCTATGGCTACACCTTC
CDR3: CASSFAGQFVYGYTF

size: -
J: TRBJ1-5
D: TRBD1
V: TRBV6-6
DNA: TGTGCCAGCCAGGACAGGGGGGGCCAGCCCCAGCATTTT
CDR3: CASQDRGGQPQHF

size: -
J: TRBJ1-5
D: -
V: TRBV4-3
DNA: TGCGCCAGCAGCCAAGCTACCCCGGGGGAATATAGCAATCAGCCCCAGCATTTT
CDR3: CASSQATPGEYSNQPQHF

size: -
J: TRBJ1-1
D: -
V: TRBV6-2/TRBV6-3
DNA: TGTGCCAGCAGTTCTCTCTCGAACACTGAAGCTTTCTTT
CDR3: CASSSLSNTEAFF

size: -
J: TRBJ2-7
D: -
V: TRBV7-8
DNA: TGTGCCAGCAGCACCGGGACTGGTTACGAGCAGTACTTC
CDR3: CASSTGTGYEQYF

size: -
J: TRBJ2-3
D: TRBD1
V: TRBV6-5
DNA: TGTGCCAGCACTTCCGGGACAGGGTCTGCAGATACGCAGTATTTT
CDR3: CASTSGTGSADTQYF

size: -
J: TRBJ2-7
D: TRBD1
V: TRBV27
DNA: TGTGCCAGCAGTTTATCTGTCAGGGGGATGGGCGAGCAGTACTTC
CDR3: CASSLSVRGMGEQYF

size: -
J: TRBJ1-5
D: -
V: TRBV27
DNA: TGTGCCAGCAGGGCTGGCAATCAGCCCCAGCATTTT
CDR3: CASRAGNQPQHF

size: -
J: TRBJ1-2
D: -
V: TRBV28
DNA: TGTGCCAGCAGTCCGTTAGCTAACTATGGCTACACCTTC
CDR3: CASSPLANYGYTF

size: -
J: TRBJ2-1
D: -
V: TRBV12-3/TRBV12-4
DNA: TGTGCCAGCAGTTTAGAAAGGAGGGGTTCGTTCTTC
CDR3: CASSLERRGSFF

size: -
J: TRBJ2-1
D: TRBD1
V: TRBV28
DNA: TGTGCCAGCAGTCAGACGGGGACAGACAATGAGCAGTTCTTC
CDR3: CASSQTGTDNEQFF

size: -
J: TRBJ2-3
D: -
V: TRBV5-1
DNA: TGCGCCAGCAGCTCTCCATTCGACAGCCCTCTCTACACAGATACGCAGTATTTT
CDR3: CASSSPFDSPLYTDTQYF

size: -
J: TRBJ1-1
D: TRBD1
V: TRBV30
DNA: TGTGCCTGGAGACGGCAGGGGGGAACTGAAGCTTTCTTT
CDR3: CAWRRQGGTEAFF